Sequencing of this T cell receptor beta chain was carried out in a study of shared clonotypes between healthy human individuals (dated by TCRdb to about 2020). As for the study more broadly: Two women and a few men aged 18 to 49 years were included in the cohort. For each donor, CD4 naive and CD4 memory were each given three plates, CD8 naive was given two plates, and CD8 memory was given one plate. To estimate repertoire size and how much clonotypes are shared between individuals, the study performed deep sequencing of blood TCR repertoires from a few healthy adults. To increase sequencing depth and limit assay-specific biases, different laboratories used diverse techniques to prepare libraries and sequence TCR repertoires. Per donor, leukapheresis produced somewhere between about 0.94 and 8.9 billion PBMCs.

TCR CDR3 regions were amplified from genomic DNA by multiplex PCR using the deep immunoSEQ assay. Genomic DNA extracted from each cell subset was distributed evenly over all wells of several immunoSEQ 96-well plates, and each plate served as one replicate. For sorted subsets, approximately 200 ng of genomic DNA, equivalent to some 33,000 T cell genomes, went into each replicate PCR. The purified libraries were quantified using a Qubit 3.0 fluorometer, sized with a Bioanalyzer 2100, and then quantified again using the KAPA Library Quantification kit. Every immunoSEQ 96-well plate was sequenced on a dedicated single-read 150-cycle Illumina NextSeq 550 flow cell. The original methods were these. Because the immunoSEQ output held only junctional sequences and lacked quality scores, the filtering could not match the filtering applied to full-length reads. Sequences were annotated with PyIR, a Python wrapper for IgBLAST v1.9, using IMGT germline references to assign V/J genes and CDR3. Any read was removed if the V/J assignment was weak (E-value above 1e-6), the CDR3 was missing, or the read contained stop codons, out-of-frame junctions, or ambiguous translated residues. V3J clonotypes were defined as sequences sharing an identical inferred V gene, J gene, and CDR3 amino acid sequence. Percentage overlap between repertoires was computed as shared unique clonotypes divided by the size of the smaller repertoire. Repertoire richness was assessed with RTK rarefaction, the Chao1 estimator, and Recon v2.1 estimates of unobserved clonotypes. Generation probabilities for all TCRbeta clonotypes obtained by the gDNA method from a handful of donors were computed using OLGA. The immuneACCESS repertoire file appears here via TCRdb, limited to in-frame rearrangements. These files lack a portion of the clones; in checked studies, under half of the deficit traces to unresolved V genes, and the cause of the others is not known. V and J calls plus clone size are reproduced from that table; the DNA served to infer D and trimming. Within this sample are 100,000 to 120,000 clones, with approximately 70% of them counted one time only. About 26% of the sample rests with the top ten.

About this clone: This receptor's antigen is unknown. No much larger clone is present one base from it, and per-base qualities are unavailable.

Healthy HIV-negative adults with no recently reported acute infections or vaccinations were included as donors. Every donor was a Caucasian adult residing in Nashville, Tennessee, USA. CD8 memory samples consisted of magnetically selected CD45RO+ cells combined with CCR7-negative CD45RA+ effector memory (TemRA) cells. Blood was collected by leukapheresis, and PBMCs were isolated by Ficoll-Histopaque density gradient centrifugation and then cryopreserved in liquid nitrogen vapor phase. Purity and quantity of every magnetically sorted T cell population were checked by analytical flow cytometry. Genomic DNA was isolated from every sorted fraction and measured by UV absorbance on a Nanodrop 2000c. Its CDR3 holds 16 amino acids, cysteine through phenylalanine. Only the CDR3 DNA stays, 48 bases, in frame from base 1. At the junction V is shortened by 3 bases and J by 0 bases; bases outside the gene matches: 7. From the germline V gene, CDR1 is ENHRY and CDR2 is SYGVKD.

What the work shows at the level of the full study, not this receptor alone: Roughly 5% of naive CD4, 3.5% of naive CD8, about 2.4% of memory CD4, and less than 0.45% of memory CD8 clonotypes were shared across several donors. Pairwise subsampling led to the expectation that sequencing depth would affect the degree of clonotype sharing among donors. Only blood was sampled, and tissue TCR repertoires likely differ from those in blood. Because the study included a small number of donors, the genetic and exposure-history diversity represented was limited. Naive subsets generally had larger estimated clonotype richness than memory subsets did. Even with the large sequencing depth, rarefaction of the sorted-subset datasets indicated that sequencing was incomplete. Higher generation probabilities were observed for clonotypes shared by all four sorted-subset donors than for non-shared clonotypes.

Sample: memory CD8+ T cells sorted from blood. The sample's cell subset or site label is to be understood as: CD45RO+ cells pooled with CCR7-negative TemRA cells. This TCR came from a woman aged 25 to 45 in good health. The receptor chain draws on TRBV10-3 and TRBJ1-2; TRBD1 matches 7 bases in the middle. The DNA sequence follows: TGTGCCATCAGTGAACGGACAGGTCTAGCTAACTATGGCTACACCTTC. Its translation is CAISERTGLANYGYTF.